Below, one T cell receptor (beta chain) is given with its context. No antigen is known for it. This record comes from a study of cytomegalovirus exposure and HLA in healthy donors. Study-level findings and limits: Reports showed the classifier diagnosing cytomegalovirus status with high specificity and sensitivity.

Produced via immunoSEQ multiplex PCR; TCRdb's table is partial and in-frame only. The sample has about 200,000 clones; roughly 85% are singletons. Donors were drawn from the roughly 120-subject validation cohort, separate from the roughly 670-subject first cohort. The germline V gene has CDR1 SNHLY and CDR2 FYNNEI. The CDR3 sequence is 14 residues long. V was clipped by 5 bases and J by 1 base; unmatched bases: 1. This sequence originates from a woman between 18 and 30 years old in good health and CMV-seronegative. Sequencing was done on a sample of PBMCs. This sequence joins TRBV2 and TRBJ2-3, with TRBD2 identical over 9 bases. CDR3 in DNA: TGTGCCAGCAGTCGGACTAGCGGCACAGATACGCAGTATTTT. Amino acid sequence: CASSRTSGTDTQYF.